Listed below are T cell receptor beta chains from one sample, sequenced in a study of blood T cells in healthy people across ages. MiXCR, run by TCRdb on the 5' RACE reads, gives a single entry per CDR3 protein. The sample consists of roughly 1 million distinct CDR3 sequences, under 30% of them appearing once. The sample also formed part of further work on T cells of mothers and their children.

The sequencing input was blood. These TCRs come from a girl aged 2 to 10 in good health. CDR3s include the opening cysteine and the closing phenylalanine or tryptophan. The D gene is left open where the match is weak. Rows may omit the clone size; those that give it use once, few, many or a size class.

d_call	v_call	clone_size	j_call	cdr3_aa	cdr3_nt
NA	TRBV3-1	NA	TRBJ2-3	CASSQGSITTDTQYF	TGTGCCAGCAGCCAAGGGAGCATAACCACAGATACGCAGTATTTT
TRBD2	TRBV7-2	few	TRBJ2-3	CASSFTLAGINSNTDTQYF	TGTGCCAGCAGCTTTACACTAGCGGGGATCAACTCCAACACAGATACGCAGTATTTT
TRBD2	TRBV28	few	TRBJ2-1	CASSDPGTSGLYNEQFF	TGTGCCAGCAGCGACCCCGGGACTAGCGGACTATACAATGAGCAGTTCTTC
NA	TRBV7-9	many	TRBJ2-3	CASSPTTDTQYF	TGTGCCAGCAGCCCGACCACAGATACGCAGTATTTT
NA	TRBV14	few	TRBJ2-3	CASGKTYTDTQYF	TGTGCCAGCGGGAAGACTTACACAGATACGCAGTATTTT
NA	TRBV5-5	many	TRBJ2-7	CASSYDSYEQYF	TGTGCCAGCAGTTACGACAGCTACGAGCAGTACTTC
NA	TRBV7-9	NA	TRBJ2-3	CASSSDPLTPVADTQYF	TGTGCCAGCAGCTCCGATCCCTTGACGCCGGTTGCAGATACGCAGTATTTT
NA	TRBV20-1	NA	TRBJ2-7	CSASSSGTTLGDEQYF	TGCAGTGCTAGTTCGAGCGGCACCACCCTTGGGGACGAGCAGTACTTC
TRBD2	TRBV29-1	NA	TRBJ2-1	CSVGLRLAFQHEQFF	TGCAGCGTTGGACTGAGACTAGCCTTTCAACATGAGCAGTTCTTC
NA	TRBV4-1	NA	TRBJ1-5	CASSRDGVQPQHF	TGCGCCAGCAGCCGAGATGGGGTTCAGCCCCAGCATTTT
NA	TRBV12-3/TRBV12-4	few	TRBJ1-4	CASSLGGASGKLFF	TGTGCCAGCAGTTTGGGGGGGGCTAGTGGAAAACTGTTTTTT
NA	TRBV3-1	NA	TRBJ2-7	CASSQEKGSYEQYF	TGTGCCAGCAGCCAAGAGAAGGGTTCCTACGAGCAGTACTTC
NA	TRBV12-3/TRBV12-4	many	TRBJ2-5	CASKTGTLLGAQYF	TGTGCCAGCAAAACCGGGACTCTACTAGGCGCCCAGTACTTC
NA	TRBV14	few	TRBJ2-1	CASSQNPGHEQFF	TGTGCCAGCAGCCAAAACCCGGGGCATGAGCAGTTCTTC
NA	TRBV3-1	few	TRBJ2-1	CASGSGQLSYNERFF	TGTGCCAGCGGTTCCGGACAACTCTCCTACAATGAGCGGTTCTTC
NA	TRBV28	NA	TRBJ1-6	CASTSGEASPLHF	TGTGCCAGCACATCGGGAGAAGCGTCACCCCTCCACTTT
NA	TRBV14	NA	TRBJ1-1	CASRNSWSEAFF	TGTGCCAGCAGAAATTCGTGGTCTGAAGCTTTCTTT
NA	TRBV9	NA	TRBJ2-7	CASSHLGGSYEQYF	TGTGCCAGCAGCCACCTCGGGGGCTCCTACGAGCAGTACTTC
NA	TRBV12-3/TRBV12-4	NA	TRBJ1-2	CASSLGPSGGYTF	TGTGCCAGCAGTCTCGGGCCTTCTGGGGGCTACACCTTC
NA	TRBV9	NA	TRBJ1-6	CASSVAQGHSYNSPLHF	TGTGCCAGCAGCGTAGCCCAGGGACATTCATATAATTCACCCCTCCACTTT
NA	TRBV6-6	NA	TRBJ2-7	CASTGGGMLGEQYF	TGTGCCAGCACAGGAGGGGGGATGTTGGGCGAGCAGTACTTC
NA	TRBV12-3/TRBV12-4	NA	TRBJ2-5	CASTYSDSATETQYF	TGTGCCAGCACGTACTCAGACTCAGCGACAGAGACCCAGTACTTC
TRBD1	TRBV5-1	NA	TRBJ2-5	CASSLGQGAERTQYF	TGCGCCAGCAGCTTGGGACAGGGGGCCGAAAGGACCCAGTACTTC
NA	TRBV5-1	NA	TRBJ2-2	CASSQDPNTGELFF	TGCGCCAGCAGCCAAGACCCGAACACCGGGGAGCTGTTTTTT
NA	TRBV5-1	NA	TRBJ2-2	CASSADRANTGELFF	TGCGCCAGCAGCGCGGACAGAGCGAACACCGGGGAGCTGTTTTTT
TRBD1	TRBV10-3	few	TRBJ1-3	CASLGQPGNTIYF	TGTGCCTCTCTGGGACAGCCTGGAAACACCATATATTTT
NA	TRBV27	few	TRBJ2-7	CGLSGQPRSYEQYF	TGTGGACTATCCGGGCAGCCCAGATCCTACGAGCAGTACTTC
NA	TRBV7-9	NA	TRBJ2-1	CANDNQFF	TGTGCCAACGATAACCAGTTCTTC
NA	TRBV20-1	NA	TRBJ2-7	CSANWRGGYSYEQYF	TGCAGTGCTAATTGGCGGGGCGGTTATTCCTACGAGCAGTACTTC
NA	TRBV11-2	NA	TRBJ2-7	CASSPRWGPYEQYF	TGTGCCAGCAGCCCAAGGTGGGGCCCGTACGAGCAGTACTTC
TRBD1	TRBV7-9	NA	TRBJ1-2	CASSPSGTGGYGYTF	TGTGCCAGCAGCCCGTCCGGGACAGGGGGCTATGGCTACACCTTC
TRBD1	TRBV29-1	few	TRBJ1-1	CSGERTGVSTEAFF	TGCAGCGGGGAGAGGACAGGGGTGAGCACTGAAGCTTTCTTT
TRBD2	TRBV5-1	few	TRBJ2-5	CASSPRLAKETQYF	TGCGCCAGCAGCCCACGACTAGCGAAAGAGACCCAGTACTTC
TRBD2	TRBV28	few	TRBJ2-5	CASTFQGGETQYF	TGTGCCAGCACTTTTCAGGGAGGGGAGACCCAGTACTTC
TRBD1	TRBV7-8	once	TRBJ2-5	CASNLAPGQRTSFQETQYF	TGTGCCAGCAACTTAGCGCCGGGACAGCGTACTTCATTCCAAGAGACCCAGTACTTC
TRBD2	TRBV4-2	few	TRBJ2-5	CASSHLRLAGGPSLFQETQYF	TGTGCCAGCAGCCACCTTAGGCTAGCGGGAGGGCCGTCACTGTTCCAAGAGACCCAGTACTTC
NA	TRBV7-3	NA	TRBJ2-5	CASSPEMETQYF	TGTGCCAGCAGCCCTGAGATGGAGACCCAGTACTTC
NA	TRBV28	many	TRBJ1-1	CASSREGRAEAFF	TGTGCCAGCAGTAGAGAGGGACGGGCTGAAGCTTTCTTT